The clone carrying this T cell receptor (beta chain) was seen more than once but under ten times. No antigen is known for it. Using its own MiXCR run on the 5' RACE reads, TCRdb lists one record per CDR3 protein. The profile covers approximately 25,000 distinct CDR3 sequences, with roughly 17% appearing a single time and 25% to 30% taken by the ten largest. This sample is drawn from a study of CD8 T cells in ankylosing spondylitis. Study-level findings and limits: Prior work had noted some motif variants in reactive arthritis blood and synovial fluid.

CDR1 is DFQATT and CDR2 is SNEGSKA in the germline V gene (reference sequence). V dropped 2 bases and J dropped 7; count of bases not matched to a gene: 5. The length of the CDR3 is 14 residues. The TCR originated in a male donor with ankylosing spondylitis or in good health (not recorded which). V usage is TRBV20-1 and J usage is TRBJ2-3; 11 nucleotides match TRBD2. Sequenced input: blood. CDR3 region: CSARLAGGQNTQYF. As DNA, the CDR3 is TGCAGTGCTAGACTAGCGGGGGGTCAGAATACGCAGTATTTT.